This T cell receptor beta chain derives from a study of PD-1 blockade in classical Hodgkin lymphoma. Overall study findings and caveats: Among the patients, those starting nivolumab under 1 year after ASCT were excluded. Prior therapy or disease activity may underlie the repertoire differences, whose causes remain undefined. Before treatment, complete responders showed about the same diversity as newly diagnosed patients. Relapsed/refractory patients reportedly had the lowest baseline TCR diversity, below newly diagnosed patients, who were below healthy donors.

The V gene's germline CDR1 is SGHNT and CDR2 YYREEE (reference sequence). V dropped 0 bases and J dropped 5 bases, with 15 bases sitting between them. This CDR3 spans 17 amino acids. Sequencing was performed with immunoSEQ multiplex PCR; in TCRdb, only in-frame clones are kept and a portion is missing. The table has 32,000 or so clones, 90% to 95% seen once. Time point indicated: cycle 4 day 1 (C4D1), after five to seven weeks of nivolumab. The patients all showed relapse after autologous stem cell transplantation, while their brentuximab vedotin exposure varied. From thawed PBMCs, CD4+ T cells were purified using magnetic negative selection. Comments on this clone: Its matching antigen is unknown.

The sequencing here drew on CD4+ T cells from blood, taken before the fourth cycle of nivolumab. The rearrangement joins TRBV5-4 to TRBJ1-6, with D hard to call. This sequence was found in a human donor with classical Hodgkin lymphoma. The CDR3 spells CASSLGGSLANNSPLHF. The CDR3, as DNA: TGTGCCAGCAGCTTGGGTGGGTCTTTGGCCAATAATTCACCCCTCCACTTT.